A single sample is the source of the 17 T cell receptor beta chains below, sequenced in a study of blood T cell repertoires in COVID-19. Assay used: immunoSEQ multiplex PCR; TCRdb lists only in-frame clones, some missing. The sample includes 400,000 to 550,000 clones, 75% to 90% of them seen just once. Material: peripheral blood. Every receptor here comes from a woman aged 25 to 45 with acute or convalescent COVID-19.

The V call is TRBV7-3, the J call TRBJ2-3; TRBD2 might be the D (7 bases). The CDR3 is 18 amino acids. The germline gives CDR1 SGHTA, CDR2 FQGTGA. With 5 bases removed from V and 2 bases from J, the gap between germline ends came to 23 bases. CDR3 in amino acids: CASSPRLVTGGVTDTQYF. The CDR3 bases are TGTGCCAGCAGCCCTCGGCTCGTCACGGGGGGCGTCACAGATACGCAGTATTTT.

This CDR3 is CASSQTGSEQYF. CDR3 sequence (DNA): TGTGCCAGCAGCCAAACAGGGTCCGAGCAGTACTTC. This sequence joins TRBV11-2 and TRBJ2-7; possible D gene TRBD1, 6 bases. The CDR3 covers 12 residues. Trimming removed 5 bases from V and 6 bases from J, with 11 bases in between. CDR1 SGHAT and CDR2 FQNNGV come from the germline V gene.

DNA of the CDR3: TGTGCAGGACAGGGGGCAGATTTAACGGGAAACACCATATATTTT. It yields the protein CAGQGADLTGNTIYF. The gene calls are TRBV6-5 and TRBJ1-3; 11 bases fit TRBD1. The CDR3 is 15 residues long. Germline CDR1 MNHEY, CDR2 SVGAGI.

The rearrangement joins TRBV5-1 to TRBJ2-2; D remains ambiguous. Germline loops: CDR1 SGHRS, CDR2 YFSETQ. V shed 1 base and J shed 1 base, with 11 bases lying between them. The CDR3 sequence is 16 residues long. The CDR3 DNA reads as TGCGCCAGCAGCTTGTGGCTTAACCAGAACACCGGGGAGCTGTTTTTT. This gives the protein CASSLWLNQNTGELFF.

This clone was detected only once. CDR3 protein: CASSTQGVQYF. The CDR3 nucleotides read TGCGCCAGCAGCACCCAGGGTGTGCAGTACTTC. The genes are TRBV5-1 and TRBJ2-7; D might be TRBD1 (5 bases). CDR1 and CDR2 from the germline V gene are SGHRS and YFSETQ. The CDR3 extends over 11 amino acids. The V end lost 4 bases, the J end lost 9 bases, and 11 bases lay between the germline ends. Using reference TRBV5-1 and TRBJ2-7 for the parts outside the CDR3, the full variable domain is KAGVTQTPRYLIKTRGQQVTLSCSPISGHRSVSWYQQTPGQGLQFLFEYFSETQRNKGNFPGRFSGRQFSNSRSEMNVSTLELGDSALYLCASSTQGVQYFGPGTRLTVT.

The genes are TRBV5-6 and TRBJ2-5; D might be TRBD2 (5 bases). Trimming pared 4 bases from V and 4 bases from J, leaving 11 bases between. The CDR3 has 13 residues. CDR1 and CDR2 (germline): SGHDT, YYEEEE. CDR3 in amino acids: CASSRGEGETQYF. The CDR3 nucleotides read TGTGCCAGCAGCCGCGGAGAGGGAGAGACCCAGTACTTC. The whole variable domain, remainder taken from reference TRBV5-6 and TRBJ2-5, is DAGVTQSPTHLIKTRGQQVTLRCSPKSGHDTVSWYQQALGQGPQFIFQYYEEEERQRGNFPDRFSGHQFPNYSSELNVNALLLGDSALYLCASSRGEGETQYFGPGTRLLVL.

This sequence joins TRBV12-5 and TRBJ2-2, with TRBD1 identical over 9 bases. Trimming took 0 bases from V and 4 from J; bases not matched to a gene: 6. CDR3 length: 17 residues. The germline V gene encodes CDR1 LGHNT and CDR2 FRNRAP. The CDR3 loop is CASGLVITGQGTGELFF. The CDR3 nucleotides read TGTGCTAGTGGTTTGGTAATAACGGGACAGGGCACCGGGGAGCTGTTTTTT.

This clone was seen more than once but under ten times. The chain combines TRBV15 with TRBJ1-1; the match to TRBD1 covers 9 bases. Unmatched junction bases numbered 6, after V lost 8 bases and J lost 5 bases. This CDR3 contains 13 residues. Germline CDR1 and CDR2: LNHNV and YYDKDF (reference sequence). This chain's CDR3 is CATRTGEQTEAFF. The CDR3 nucleotides read TGTGCCACCCGGACAGGGGAGCAGACTGAAGCTTTCTTT.

V gene TRBV7-9 combines with J gene TRBJ1-6, with D possibly matching TRBD1 (5 bases). The CDR3 totals 16 residues. Trimming left V 1 base short and J 9 bases short, with 16 bases between. CDR1 is SEHNR and CDR2 is FQNEAQ in the germline V gene (reference sequence). The chain's CDR3 is CASSLVDSSFGSPLHF. For the CDR3, the DNA is TGTGCCAGCAGCTTAGTTGACAGCTCCTTTGGTTCACCCCTCCACTTT.

This chain uses TRBV5-1 with TRBJ1-4; 8 bases fit TRBD1. CDR3 length equals 14 residues. Germline V gives CDR1 SGHRS, CDR2 YFSETQ. J lost 7 bases, V lost 4 bases, and 6 bases had no gene match. The CDR3 coding sequence is TGCGCCAGCAGCCCCGGACAGGGCGGTGAAAAACTGTTTTTT. Encoded protein: CASSPGQGGEKLFF.

This chain connects TRBV18 to TRBJ2-5; 12 bases are a match to TRBD1. The junction had 7 bases not matched to a gene; V was cut back by 6 bases and J by 5 bases. Per the germline V gene, CDR1 is KGHSH and CDR2 is LQKENI. The CDR3 covers 15 residues. Written as DNA, the CDR3 is TGTGCCAGCTCGACCGGGACAGGGGGCTTGGAGACCCAGTACTTC. Translating gives CASSTGTGGLETQYF.

This clone was recorded a few times. This chain joins TRBV19 and TRBJ2-7; 12 nucleotides line up with TRBD1. The CDR3 runs to 15 residues. The germline CDR1 and CDR2 sequences are LNHDA and SQIVND (reference sequence). V shed 1 base, J shed 5 bases, and the junction held 3 bases outside the gene matches. CDR3 in amino acids: CASSIVGTGGDEQYF. The CDR3, as DNA: TGTGCCAGTAGTATAGTCGGGACAGGGGGCGACGAGCAGTACTTC.

A remark on this clone: The junction shows a germline mismatch at one end, possibly a read error. This chain joins TRBV5-1 and TRBJ1-2; no definite D call. The CDR3 sequence is 12 residues long. Germline CDR1 and CDR2: SGHRS and YFSETQ. The CDR3 spells CASSLSNYGYTF. As DNA, the CDR3 is TGCGCCAGCAGCCTTTCTAATTATGGCTACACCTTC.

J is TRBJ1-1 and V is TRBV6-5, with D perhaps matching TRBD1 (5 bases). The CDR3 totals 15 residues. V was pared by 6 bases and J by 4 bases, with 18 bases between. Germline CDR1 reads MNHEY; CDR2 reads SVGAGI. In DNA form, the CDR3 reads TGTGCCAGCAGCCTTCCCAAGGGGTTTAGCACTGAAGCTTTCTTT. Amino acid sequence: CASSLPKGFSTEAFF.

The chain employs TRBV4-2 and TRBJ2-7; 8 nucleotides align to TRBD2. The J segment lost 4 bases and the V segment lost 0 bases, leaving 8 bases of the junction unmatched. The CDR3 extends over 16 amino acids. The germline V gene encodes CDR1 LGHNA and CDR2 YNFKEQ. CDR3 region: CASSQEGSGGSYEQYF. CDR3 DNA sequence: TGTGCCAGCAGCCAAGAAGGCAGCGGGGGCTCTTACGAGCAGTACTTC.

The rearrangement joins TRBV11-3 to TRBJ2-3, with 7 bases that match TRBD1. Germline V gene data show CDR1 as SGHNT and CDR2 as YENEEA. This CDR3 comprises 14 residues. The V segment lost 5 bases and the J segment 6 bases; nucleotides outside the gene matches: 8. In DNA form, the CDR3 reads TGTGCCAGCAGCCCTAGACAGGGTACCGATACGCAGTATTTT. Protein: CASSPRQGTDTQYF.

This clone has a single count. CDR3 sequence (DNA): TGCGCCAGCAGTCAAAAGGGGGCTACAGATACGCAGTATTTT. Translated: CASSQKGATDTQYF. J is TRBJ2-3 and V is TRBV23-1; 7 bases fit TRBD1. TRBV23-1 is sorted into the ORF group, with uncertain function. V lost 2 bases and J lost 3; bases outside the gene matches: 2. The CDR3 consists of 14 residues.